This TCR beta chain was captured in a study of regulatory T cells in long-lasting Graves disease. CDR3 length equals 14 residues. V was pared by 8 bases and J by 2 bases, with 15 bases between. Germline V gene lookup returns CDR1 KGHSH and CDR2 LQKENI. This clonotype has at least ten counts. According to the study, TCR beta libraries were built with iRepertoire HTBI primers and CDR3-region Arm-PCR. Each CDR3 protein gets one entry after TCRdb re-called the multiplex PCR reads with MiXCR. The sample consists of hundreds of thousands of distinct CDR3 sequences, around 16% of them appearing once. Time point: newly diagnosed GD, antithyroid drugs for less than 3 months. After RNA was extracted from PBMCs, the TCR library was made from it. These data were also reused for a study on T cells in Graves' hyperthyroidism and ophthalmopathy. This second study says: HTBI primers were employed in a first-round RT-PCR of the TCR CDR3.

The chain recombines TRBV18 with TRBJ1-2, with D possibly TRBD1 on 5 matching bases. Sample: peripheral blood mononuclear cells (PBMCs), taken at new diagnosis, from a patient treated with antithyroid drugs. The TCR comes from a woman aged 35 to 59 with Graves disease. The CDR3 loop is CASGDDGSNYGYTF. In DNA form, the CDR3 reads TGTGCCAGCGGGGACGACGGGTCGAACTATGGCTACACCTTC.